One T cell receptor (beta chain) is described in this entry. Its matching antigen is unknown. The sample comes from a study of tumor-infiltrating lymphocytes in glioblastoma multiforme. The study's findings and limits: No surface-marker sorting into functional T cell subtypes was done.

Multiple V-beta primers and a C-beta primer amplified TCRB from RNA. One entry per CDR3 protein, called by TCRdb with MiXCR from the multiplex PCR reads. Of 10,000 to 15,000 distinct CDR3 sequences detected, roughly 60% appear once; the ten largest clones hold less than 35%. J was trimmed by 4 bases and V by 3 bases; bases with no gene match: 4. Germline lookup yields CDR1 KGHDR and CDR2 SFDVKD. This CDR3 comprises 15 residues. This clonotype originated in a male donor with glioblastoma. The gene calls are TRBV24-1 and TRBJ2-3; 9 positions match TRBD1. Source material: brain tumor tissue. CDR3 nucleotide sequence: TGTGCCACCAGTGATCCCCGGGACAGGGCAGATACGCAGTATTTT. Translation gives CATSDPRDRADTQYF.